The 23 T cell receptor beta chains reported below all come from one sample, sequenced in a study of T-cell reconstitution after alpha-beta-depleted transplantation in children. As it was prepared, the TCRbeta library received unique molecular identifiers. Using its own MiXCR run on the PCR reads, TCRdb lists one record per CDR3 protein. The data hold about 980,000 distinct CDR3 sequences, with about 30% observed a single time. The sequencing here drew on PBMCs, mostly from graft donor cells, taken 360 days after TCRalphabeta/CD19-depleted stem cell transplant. The receptors come from a boy under two years old who had a stem cell transplant for SCID, so the T cells may come from the graft donor.

The rearrangement joins TRBV5-1 to TRBJ1-1; TRBD1 matches at 9 bases. Germline CDR1 reads SGHRS; CDR2 reads YFSETQ. CDR3 length: 15 residues. The trim removed 4 bases at V and 1 base at J, leaving 5 bases unmatched. The DNA for the CDR3 is TGCGCCAGCAGCATTACAGGGGGCAAGAACACTGAAGCTTTCTTT. Protein: CASSITGGKNTEAFF.

The chain carries TRBV12-3 or TRBV12-4 and TRBJ2-2; D ambiguous. The CDR3 covers 15 residues. V lost 3 bases, J lost 7 bases, and 15 bases lay in between. In DNA form, the CDR3 reads TGTGCCAGCAGTTTTCTACCTACCCCGGACGGGGAGCTGTTTTTT. Translating gives CASSFLPTPDGELFF.

CDR3 nucleotides: TGTGCCAGCAGCCCCCCGTGGGGGGTACACGAGCAGTACTTC. Protein: CASSPPWGVHEQYF. The chain links TRBV4-2 to TRBJ2-7; possible D gene TRBD2, 6 bases. The CDR3 has 14 amino acids. Germline V lookup: CDR1 LGHNA, CDR2 YNFKEQ. The V and J ends lost 4 bases and 5 bases respectively, with 15 bases between them.

The sample holds a few counts of this clonotype. The gene calls are TRBV9 and TRBJ2-4; no clear D gene. The CDR3 extends over 16 amino acids. Germline lookup yields CDR1 SGDLS and CDR2 YYNGEE. V was cut by 0 bases and J by 0 bases, with 10 bases left in between. CDR3 region: CASSVGAGRAKNIQYF. CDR3 DNA sequence: TGTGCCAGCAGCGTAGGGGCAGGAAGAGCCAAAAACATTCAGTACTTC.

The genes are TRBV19 and TRBJ1-1; D possibly corresponds to TRBD1 (5 bases). Trimming took off 3 bases at V and 7 bases at J, with 15 bases between the two ends. The CDR3 runs 14 residues. Looked up from germline, CDR1 is LNHDA and CDR2 is SQIVND (reference sequence). CDR3 sequence reads: CASSMRPGDDEAFF. The CDR3 bases are TGTGCCAGTAGTATGAGGCCTGGGGACGATGAAGCTTTCTTT.

This clonotype was picked up a small number of times. The V and J genes are TRBV10-3 and TRBJ2-6; no clear D. The ends were cut back, 2 bases at V and 0 bases at J, with 14 bases in the middle. The CDR3 contains 18 residues. Germline V CDR1 and CDR2: ENHRY, SYGVKD. CDR3 region: CAISERTRTSSGANVLTF. DNA for the CDR3: TGTGCCATCAGTGAGCGTACGCGCACCTCCTCTGGGGCCAACGTCCTGACTTTC.

This clonotype was seen many times. V usage is TRBV10-3 and J usage is TRBJ2-7; the D gene is possibly TRBD2 (6 bases). V was cut by 4 bases and J by 0 bases, with 16 bases left in between. This CDR3 is built from 16 residues. Germline V gene data show CDR1 as ENHRY and CDR2 as SYGVKD. The CDR3 sequence: CAISGVGAGISYEQYF. CDR3 coding DNA: TGTGCCATCAGTGGGGTCGGTGCGGGGATCTCCTACGAGCAGTACTTC.

The J gene is TRBJ2-1, the V gene TRBV13; possibly TRBD2 for D (6 bases). CDR1 PRHDT and CDR2 FYEKMQ come from the germline V gene (reference sequence). Trimming removed 4 bases from V and 10 bases from J, with 11 bases in between. The CDR3 runs to 12 residues. The CDR3 region has the DNA TGTGCCAGCAGCTCCGGACGGGGGGAGCAGTTCTTC. Its protein is CASSSGRGEQFF.

The chain employs TRBV12-3 or TRBV12-4 and TRBJ2-3, with a weak D call TRBD2 (5 bases). The CDR3 sequence is 14 residues long. Trimming left V 5 bases short and J 0 bases short, with 9 bases between. The CDR3 DNA sequence: TGTGCCAGCAGTCCGCGACTAAGCACAGATACGCAGTATTTT. Protein: CASSPRLSTDTQYF.

The chain combines TRBV12-3 or TRBV12-4 with TRBJ1-4; 8 bases line up with TRBD1. V trimming: 6 bases; J trimming: 8 bases; junction bases outside the gene matches: 11. The CDR3 has 15 amino acids. This chain's CDR3 is CASSLRTGGREKLFF. The CDR3 DNA reads TGTGCCAGCAGCCTCCGCACAGGGGGGCGGGAAAAACTGTTTTTT.

This chain links TRBV6-5 with TRBJ1-1; D is undetermined. The germline gives CDR1 MNHEY, CDR2 SVGAGI. Trimming left V 0 bases short and J 0 bases short, with 11 bases between. This CDR3 contains 16 residues. The CDR3 protein is CASSYSTAGMNTEAFF. CDR3 sequence (DNA): TGTGCCAGCAGTTACTCTACCGCCGGGATGAACACTGAAGCTTTCTTT.

CDR3 coding DNA: TGCGCCAGCAGCGACCTGGGGGCCGAGAACACTGAAGCTTTCTTT. It specifies CASSDLGAENTEAFF. The V call is TRBV5-1, the J call TRBJ1-1; tentative D call: TRBD1 (6 bases). The V end was cut by 4 bases, the J end by 1 base, with 14 bases between. The CDR3 spans 15 residues. The germline CDR1 and CDR2 sequences are SGHRS and YFSETQ. Complete variable domain (other parts from reference TRBV5-1 and TRBJ1-1): KAGVTQTPRYLIKTRGQQVTLSCSPISGHRSVSWYQQTPGQGLQFLFEYFSETQRNKGNFPGRFSGRQFSNSRSEMNVSTLELGDSALYLCASSDLGAENTEAFFGQGTRLTVV.

CDR3 in amino acids: CASSEKGWGGTGRKVSYNEQFF. For the CDR3, the DNA is TGTGCCAGCAGTGAAAAGGGCTGGGGGGGGACAGGGCGCAAAGTAAGCTACAATGAGCAGTTCTTC. The genes are TRBV2 and TRBJ2-1; TRBD1 agrees at 9 bases. From germline, CDR1 is SNHLY and CDR2 FYNNEI. CDR3 size: 22 residues. Unmatched junction bases numbered 23, after V lost 2 bases and J lost 3 bases.

The rearrangement links TRBV10-3 to TRBJ2-6; D possibly corresponds to TRBD2 (5 bases). Trimming stripped 8 bases from V and 1 base from J, with 12 bases between. CDR3 length equals 15 residues. Per germline, CDR1 ENHRY and CDR2 SYGVKD. CDR3 nucleotide sequence: TGTGCCATCTCCAGAGGGAATTCTGGGGCCAACGTCCTGACTTTC. Its translation: CAISRGNSGANVLTF.

This clonotype came up many times. The chain employs TRBV12-3 or TRBV12-4 and TRBJ1-5; D ambiguous. Trimming stripped 2 bases from V and 4 bases from J, with 3 bases between. CDR3 length: 12 amino acids. Written as DNA, the CDR3 is TGTGCCAGCAGTTTAAGGAATCAGCCCCAGCATTTT. This gives the protein CASSLRNQPQHF.

This clonotype showed up many times. A junction end diverges from the germline sequence, so it may reflect a read error. The chain has TRBV6-1 and TRBJ2-7; D is undetermined. The V gene's germline CDR1 is MNHNS and CDR2 SASEGT. There are 15 residues in the CDR3. The CDR3 DNA is TGTGCCAGCAGGAGCTTCCTACCCGGATCCTCCGAGCAGTACTTC. This gives the protein CASRSFLPGSSEQYF.

In its sample, this clonotype was seen a few times. V usage is TRBV6-1 and J usage is TRBJ1-5, with D tentatively TRBD1 (5 bases). Germline V gene lookup returns CDR1 MNHNS and CDR2 SASEGT. This CDR3 spans 15 amino acids. The ends were cut back, 3 bases at V and 1 base at J, with 10 bases in the middle. The CDR3 DNA reads as TGTGCCAGCAGTGATGGGCAGGGCAGCAATCAGCCCCAGCATTTT. As protein: CASSDGQGSNQPQHF.

This clonotype was observed a few times. The J gene is TRBJ2-2, the V gene TRBV15; a possible D gene is TRBD1 (6 bases). The CDR3 length is 14 residues. The germline V and J ends were trimmed by 6 bases and 5 bases, with 13 bases remaining between them. CDR1 and CDR2 (germline): LNHNV, YYDKDF (reference sequence). The CDR3 sequence: CATRSTGLTGELFF. For the CDR3, the DNA is TGTGCCACCAGAAGTACAGGGCTGACCGGGGAGCTGTTTTTT. Complete variable domain (other parts from reference TRBV15 and TRBJ2-2): DAMVIQNPRYQVTQFGKPVTLSCSQTLNHNVMYWYQQKSSQAPKLLFHYYDKDFNNEADTPDNFQSRRPNTSFCFLDIRSPGLGDTAMYLCATRSTGLTGELFFGEGSRLTVL.

This clonotype turned up a few times. CDR3 loop: CSARRGGGGALEQYF. CDR3 nucleotides: TGCAGTGCCAGGAGGGGAGGCGGGGGGGCTCTCGAGCAGTACTTC. This chain connects TRBV20-1 to TRBJ2-7, with 9 bases aligning to TRBD2. The CDR3 spans 15 residues. J was trimmed by 6 bases and V by 6 bases; bases with no gene match: 15. Germline values: CDR1 DFQATT, CDR2 SNEGSKA (reference sequence).

V gene TRBV20-1 combines with J gene TRBJ2-7; 8 nucleotides agree with TRBD1. V shed 0 bases and J 2 bases; nucleotides not matched to a gene: 3. Germline V CDR1 and CDR2: DFQATT, SNEGSKA (reference sequence). This CDR3 has 14 residues. CDR3 sequence: CSARERTGTYEQYF. CDR3 bases: TGCAGTGCTAGAGAAAGGACAGGGACCTACGAGCAGTACTTC.

This clonotype turned up a few times. The CDR3 protein is CASSPGLAGGLEQYF. CDR3 bases: TGTGCCAGCAGCCCAGGACTAGCGGGGGGGCTCGAGCAGTACTTC. J is TRBJ2-7 and V is TRBV27; TRBD2 matches 15 bases. The CDR3 totals 15 residues. Germline CDR1 is MNHEY and CDR2 is SMNVEV (reference sequence). V was pared by 6 bases and J by 6 bases, with 6 bases of the junction left unmatched.

The CDR3 bases are TGTGCCAGCGCGGGGGTCACCGGCACTGAAGCTTTCTTT. Translation: CASAGVTGTEAFF. The chain has TRBV6-1 and TRBJ1-1, with D tentatively TRBD1 (5 bases). CDR1 is MNHNS and CDR2 is SASEGT in the germline V gene. The CDR3 spans 13 residues. Trimming took 8 bases from V and 4 from J, leaving 14 bases between them.

This clonotype was seen a few times. The rearrangement uses TRBV10-3 and TRBJ2-7; D is unclear. The CDR3 is 13 amino acids. The V end lost 8 bases, the J end lost 2 bases, and 13 bases lay between the germline ends. CDR1 is ENHRY, CDR2 SYGVKD, per germline. CDR3 sequence reads: CAIGDRSTYEQYF. In DNA form, the CDR3 reads TGTGCCATCGGGGATCGAAGTACCTACGAGCAGTACTTC.